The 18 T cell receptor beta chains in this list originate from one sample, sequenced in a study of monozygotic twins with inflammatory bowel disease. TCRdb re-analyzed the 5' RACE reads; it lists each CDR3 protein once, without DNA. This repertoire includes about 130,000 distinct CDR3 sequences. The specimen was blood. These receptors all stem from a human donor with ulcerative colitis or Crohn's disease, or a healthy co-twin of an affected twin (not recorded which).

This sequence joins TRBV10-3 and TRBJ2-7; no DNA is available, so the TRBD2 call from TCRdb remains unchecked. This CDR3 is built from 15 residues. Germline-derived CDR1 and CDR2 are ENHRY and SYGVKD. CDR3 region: CAIRGTSGRSDEQYF.

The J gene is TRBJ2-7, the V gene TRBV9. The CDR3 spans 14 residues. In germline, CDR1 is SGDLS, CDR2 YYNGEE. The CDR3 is CASSSGSDTYEQYF.

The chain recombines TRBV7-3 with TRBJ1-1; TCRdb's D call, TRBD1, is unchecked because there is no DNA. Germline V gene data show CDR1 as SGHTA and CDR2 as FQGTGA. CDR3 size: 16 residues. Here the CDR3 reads CASSTNGGGLDTEAFF.

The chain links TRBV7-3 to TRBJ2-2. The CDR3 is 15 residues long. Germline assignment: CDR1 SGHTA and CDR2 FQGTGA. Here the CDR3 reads CASSVDGSNTGELFF. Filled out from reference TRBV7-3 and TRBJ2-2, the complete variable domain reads GAGVSQTPSNKVTEKGKYVELRCDPISGHTALYWYRQSLGQGPEFLIYFQGTGAADDSGLPNDRFFAVRPEGSVSTLKIQRTERGDSAVYLCASSVDGSNTGELFFGEGSRLTVL.

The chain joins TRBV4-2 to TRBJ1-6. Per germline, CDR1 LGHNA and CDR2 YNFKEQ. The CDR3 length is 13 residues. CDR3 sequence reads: CASSQERWQVVHF.

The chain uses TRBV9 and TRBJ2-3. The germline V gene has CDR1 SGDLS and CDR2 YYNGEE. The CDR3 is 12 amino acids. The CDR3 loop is CASSGNTDTQYF.

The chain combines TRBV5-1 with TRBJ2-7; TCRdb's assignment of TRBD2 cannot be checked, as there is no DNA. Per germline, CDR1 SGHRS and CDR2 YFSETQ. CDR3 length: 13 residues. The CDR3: CASSPGGLAVGYF.

The CDR3 here is CASSSTGGERYEQYF. The genes are TRBV4-1 and TRBJ2-7; TCRdb selects TRBD1, and the lack of DNA leaves this call unchecked. From germline, CDR1 is MGHRA and CDR2 YSYEKL. The CDR3 is 15 residues long.

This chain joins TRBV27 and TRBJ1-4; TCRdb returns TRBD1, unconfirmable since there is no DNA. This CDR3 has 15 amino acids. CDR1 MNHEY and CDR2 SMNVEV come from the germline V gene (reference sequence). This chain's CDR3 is CASSLSIQGYEKLFF.

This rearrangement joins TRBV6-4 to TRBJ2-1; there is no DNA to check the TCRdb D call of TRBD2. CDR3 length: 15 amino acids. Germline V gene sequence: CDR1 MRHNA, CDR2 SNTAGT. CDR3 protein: CASSGLAGGSNEQFF.

The CDR3 sequence: CASSVPGQGNTEAFF. V and J are TRBV9 and TRBJ1-1; the TRBD1 assignment by TCRdb is unverifiable without DNA. The CDR3 is made up of 15 amino acids. Germline V gene sequence: CDR1 SGDLS, CDR2 YYNGEE.

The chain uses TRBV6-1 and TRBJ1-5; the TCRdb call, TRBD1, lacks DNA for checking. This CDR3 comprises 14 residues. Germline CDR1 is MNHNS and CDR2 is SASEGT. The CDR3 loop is CASRPGTGGQPQHF.

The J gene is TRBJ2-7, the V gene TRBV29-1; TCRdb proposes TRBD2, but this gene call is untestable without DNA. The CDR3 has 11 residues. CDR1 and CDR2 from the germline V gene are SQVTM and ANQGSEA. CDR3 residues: CSVVSRDEQYF.

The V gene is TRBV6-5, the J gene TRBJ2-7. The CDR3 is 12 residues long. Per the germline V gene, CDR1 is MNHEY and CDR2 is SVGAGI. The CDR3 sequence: CASSERSREQYF.

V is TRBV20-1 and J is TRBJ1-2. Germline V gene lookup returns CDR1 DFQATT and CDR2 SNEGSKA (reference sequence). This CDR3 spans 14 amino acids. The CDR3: CSARDPADNYGYTF.

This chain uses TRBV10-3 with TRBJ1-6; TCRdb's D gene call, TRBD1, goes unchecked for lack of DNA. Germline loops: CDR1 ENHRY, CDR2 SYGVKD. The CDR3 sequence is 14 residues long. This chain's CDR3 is CAISQTGGDSPLHF.

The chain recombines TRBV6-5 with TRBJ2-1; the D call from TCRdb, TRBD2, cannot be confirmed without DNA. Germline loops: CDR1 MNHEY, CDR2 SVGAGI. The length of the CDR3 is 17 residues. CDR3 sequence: CASSYNRLAGVYNEQFF.

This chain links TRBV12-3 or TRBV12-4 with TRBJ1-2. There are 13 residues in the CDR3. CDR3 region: CASSYGPNYGYTF.